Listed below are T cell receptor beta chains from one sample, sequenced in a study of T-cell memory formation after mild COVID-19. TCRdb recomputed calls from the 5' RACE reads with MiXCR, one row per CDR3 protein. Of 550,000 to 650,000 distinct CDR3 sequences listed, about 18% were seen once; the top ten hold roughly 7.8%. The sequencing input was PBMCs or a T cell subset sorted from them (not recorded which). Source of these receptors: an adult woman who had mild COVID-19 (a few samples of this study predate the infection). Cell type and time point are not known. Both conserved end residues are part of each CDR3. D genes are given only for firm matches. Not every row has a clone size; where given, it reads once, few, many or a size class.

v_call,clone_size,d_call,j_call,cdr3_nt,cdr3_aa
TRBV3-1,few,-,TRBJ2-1,TGTGCCAGCAGCCCGGACAGCCGTGAGCAGTTCTTC,CASSPDSREQFF
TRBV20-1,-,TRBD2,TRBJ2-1,TGCAGTGCTAGAGGCGGGAGAGTTAATGAGCAGTTCTTC,CSARGGRVNEQFF
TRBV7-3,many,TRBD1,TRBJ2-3,TGTGCCAGCAGCTTATCCAGGGGGCAAGGTCATACGCAGTATTTT,CASSLSRGQGHTQYF
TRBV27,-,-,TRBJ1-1,TGTGCCAGCCGCTTAGGGCTTCAGGCTTTCTTT,CASRLGLQAFF
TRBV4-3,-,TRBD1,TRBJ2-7,TGCGCCAGCAGCCAAGTCTTGACAGGGATCTACGAGCAGTACTTC,CASSQVLTGIYEQYF
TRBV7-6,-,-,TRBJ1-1,TGTGCCAGCAGCCTCGGACCCGGGACAAAGAACACTGAAGCTTTCTTT,CASSLGPGTKNTEAFF
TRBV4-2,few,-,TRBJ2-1,TGTGCCAGCAGCCCTAGGGAGGACTCCTACAATGAGCAGTTCTTC,CASSPREDSYNEQFF
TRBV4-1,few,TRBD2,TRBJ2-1,TGCGCCAGCAGCCAAGTTGGCAGCGGGAGGTCACTCCGGGGTGAGCAGTTCTTC,CASSQVGSGRSLRGEQFF
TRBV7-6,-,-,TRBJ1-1,TGTGCCAGCAGAGCAGGGGCCGAGAACACTGAAGCTTTCTTT,CASRAGAENTEAFF
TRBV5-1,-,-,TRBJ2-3,TGCGCCAGCAGCTTGGCCGGTAGACCCACAGATACGCAGTATTTT,CASSLAGRPTDTQYF
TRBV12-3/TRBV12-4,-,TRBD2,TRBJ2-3,TGTGCCAGCAGTTTAGTTGGCGGGAGAGGAGGCACAGATACGCAGTATTTT,CASSLVGGRGGTDTQYF
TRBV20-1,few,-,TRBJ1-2,TGCAGTGCTAGACAGGGGTCTAACTATGGCTACACCTTC,CSARQGSNYGYTF
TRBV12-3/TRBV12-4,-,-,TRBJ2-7,TGTGCCAGCAGTCCCCGGAGAGATTACGAGCAGTACTTC,CASSPRRDYEQYF
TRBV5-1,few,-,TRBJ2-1,TGCGCCAGCAGCTTGGGTTACGGGGGCTCCTACAATGAGCAGTTCTTC,CASSLGYGGSYNEQFF
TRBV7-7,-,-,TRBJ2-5,TGTGCTAGCGGCCCTCCGGGCACATACTTAGGGGAGACCCAGTACTTC,CASGPPGTYLGETQYF
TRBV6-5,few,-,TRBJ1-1,TGTGCCAGCAGTTCTGGACAGATGAACACTGAAGCTTTCTTT,CASSSGQMNTEAFF
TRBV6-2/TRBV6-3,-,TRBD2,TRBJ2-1,TGTGCCAGCAGCCACGCACCTAGCGGGTTGAATGAGCAGTTCTTC,CASSHAPSGLNEQFF
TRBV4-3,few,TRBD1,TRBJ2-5,TGCGCCAGCAGCCAAGCAGCCCAGACAGGGCCAGAGACCCAGTACTTC,CASSQAAQTGPETQYF
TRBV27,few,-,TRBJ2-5,TGTGCCAGCAGTTTATATGGGGCGATGTTTATAGAGACCCAGTACTTC,CASSLYGAMFIETQYF
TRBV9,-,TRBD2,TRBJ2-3,TGTGCCAGCAGCGTAGAAGCGGGAGGAGATACGCAGTATTTT,CASSVEAGGDTQYF
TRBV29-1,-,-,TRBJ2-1,TGCAGCGTTGAGGGCTGGGGGAGTGGCGGTGAGCAGTTCTTC,CSVEGWGSGGEQFF
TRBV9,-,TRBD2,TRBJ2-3,TGTGCCAGCAGCCCGGGGACTAGCGGGAATCAGGATACGCAGTATTTT,CASSPGTSGNQDTQYF
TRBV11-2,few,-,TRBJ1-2,TGTGCCAGCAGCAAAGAGAACGGAGGCTACACCTTC,CASSKENGGYTF
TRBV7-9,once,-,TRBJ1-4,TGTGCCAGCAGCTTAAGCGGGGACCCCGTTCATTTT,CASSLSGDPVHF
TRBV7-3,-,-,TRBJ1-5,TGTGCCAGCAGCCCCAGAAAGGCCCAGCATTTT,CASSPRKAQHF
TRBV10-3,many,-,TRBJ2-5,TGTGCCATCAGTGAGCGGGGGGCTCAAGAGACCCAGTACTTC,CAISERGAQETQYF
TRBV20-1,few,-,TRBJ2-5,TGCAGTGCGCACAAGGGAGAGGGCAGGCCAAAAGTTCCCCAGTACTTC,CSAHKGEGRPKVPQYF
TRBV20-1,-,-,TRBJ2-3,TGCAGTGCTCAACCCGCTACTACAGATACGCAGTATTTT,CSAQPATTDTQYF
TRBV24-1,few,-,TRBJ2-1,TGTGCCACATCAGGACAACCGCGCTCCTACAATGAGCAGTTCTTC,CATSGQPRSYNEQFF
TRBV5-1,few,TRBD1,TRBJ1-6,TGCGCCAGCAGCCCTGGGACAGGGGTTTCACCCCTCCACTTT,CASSPGTGVSPLHF
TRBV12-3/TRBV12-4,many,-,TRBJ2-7,TGTGCCAGCAGTTTAGCGGGTGGTCTCTACGAGCAGTACTTC,CASSLAGGLYEQYF
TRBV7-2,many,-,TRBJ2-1,TGTGCCAGCAGCTTAGCGGTCTACAATGAGCAGTTCTTC,CASSLAVYNEQFF
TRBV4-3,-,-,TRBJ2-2,TGCGCCAGCAGCCAAGAAGTAGGCGGAGTCGGCACCGGGGAGCTGTTTTTT,CASSQEVGGVGTGELFF
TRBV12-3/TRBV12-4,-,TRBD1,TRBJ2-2,TGTGCCAGCAGTTTTCAGGGGGACACCGGGGAGCTGTTTTTT,CASSFQGDTGELFF
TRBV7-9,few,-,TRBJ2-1,TGTGCCAGCAGCCCACTCAGGTCGGGGCGGGGTGAGCAGTTCTTC,CASSPLRSGRGEQFF
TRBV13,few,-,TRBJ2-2,TGTGCCAGCAGCACCCGAGGAGGGTGGACCGGGGAGCTGTTTTTT,CASSTRGGWTGELFF
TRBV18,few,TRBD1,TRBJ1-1,TGTGCCAGCTCACCCAAACAGGGGGCGAACACTGAAGCTTTCTTT,CASSPKQGANTEAFF
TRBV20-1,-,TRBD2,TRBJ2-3,TGCAGTGCTAGAGGAACGACTAGCGGGGGGTCAGGGGCGACAGATACGCAGTATTTT,CSARGTTSGGSGATDTQYF
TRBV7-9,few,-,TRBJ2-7,TGTGCCAGCAGCACGGACCTCCACGACGAGCAGTACTTC,CASSTDLHDEQYF
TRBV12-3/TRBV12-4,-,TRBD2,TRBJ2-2,TGTGCCAGCAGCGGGACTAGCGGGGGGAACACCGGGGAGCTGTTTTTT,CASSGTSGGNTGELFF
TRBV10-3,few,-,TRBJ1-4,TGTGCCATCAGTGATCCCTTAACAGGGCAGGAAAAACTGTTTTTT,CAISDPLTGQEKLFF
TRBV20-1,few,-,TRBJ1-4,TGCAGTGCTAGATTGGGGGCTTATGAAAAACTGTTTTTT,CSARLGAYEKLFF
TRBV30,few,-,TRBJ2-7,TGTGCCTGGAGTTTGGACTCGAACTACGAGCAGTACTTC,CAWSLDSNYEQYF
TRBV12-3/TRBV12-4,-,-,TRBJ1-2,TGTGCCAGCAGGACCACTAGGTTAAACTATGGCTACACCTTC,CASRTTRLNYGYTF
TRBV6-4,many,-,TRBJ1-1,TGTGCCAGCAGCCGGACTGGGAACACTGAAGCTTTCTTT,CASSRTGNTEAFF
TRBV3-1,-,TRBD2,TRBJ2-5,TGTGCCAGCAGCCAGGGACTAGCGGTGGGACGGGAGACCCAGTACTTC,CASSQGLAVGRETQYF
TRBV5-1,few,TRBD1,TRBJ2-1,TGCGCCAGCAGCGGATACAGGGGGTACAATGAGCAGTTCTTC,CASSGYRGYNEQFF
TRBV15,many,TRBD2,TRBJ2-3,TGTGCCACCAGCAGAGGGCTAGCGGGAGATACGCAGTATTTT,CATSRGLAGDTQYF
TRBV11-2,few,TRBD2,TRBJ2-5,TGTGCCAGCAGCCAGGGTTATAGCGGGGGACAAGAGACCCAGTACTTC,CASSQGYSGGQETQYF